The 13 T cell receptor beta chains listed next were all sequenced from one sample in a study of blood T cell repertoires in COVID-19. TCRdb's table, derived via immunoSEQ multiplex PCR, lists solely in-frame clones and lacks some. Seen here are 150,000 to 200,000 clones, around 89% observed once, and the top ten hold about 6.6%. Material for sequencing was PBMCs or T cells enriched from blood (not recorded which). The receptor source for this set is a woman aged 45-59 years who had recovered from COVID-19.

The chain is built from TRBV5-1 and TRBJ1-1; 7 bases line up with TRBD1. CDR3 length equals 15 residues. After removal of 0 bases from V and 2 bases from J, the junction contained 4 bases not matched to a gene. Germline-derived CDR1 and CDR2 are SGHRS and YFSETQ. CDR3 bases: TGCGCCAGCAGCTTGGAGGGGGCTCGTAACACTGAAGCTTTCTTT. Its protein product is CASSLEGARNTEAFF.

CDR3 sequence reads: CASSVGDFTGELFF. The CDR3 coding sequence is TGTGCCAGCAGCGTAGGGGACTTCACCGGGGAGCTGTTTTTT. This rearrangement joins TRBV9 to TRBJ2-2; possible D gene TRBD2, 6 bases. The germline V and J ends were trimmed by 0 bases and 4 bases, with 7 bases remaining between them. Germline V gives CDR1 SGDLS, CDR2 YYNGEE. The CDR3 is made up of 14 amino acids. The full variable domain, rest sourced from reference TRBV9 and TRBJ2-2, is DSGVTQTPKHLITATGQRVTLRCSPRSGDLSVYWYQQSLDQGLQFLIQYYNGEERAKGNILERFSAQQFPDLHSELNLSSLELGDSALYFCASSVGDFTGELFFGEGSRLTVL.

The V gene is TRBV2, the J gene TRBJ1-1, with TRBD1 matching 10 bases. The CDR3 contains 16 residues. Germline V CDR1 and CDR2: SNHLY, FYNNEI. The V gene end was trimmed by 7 bases and the J gene end by 5 bases; junction bases not matched to a gene: 13. The CDR3 nucleotides are TGTGCCAGCACCGGAGGGGACAGGGGAGAGGAAACTGAAGCTTTCTTT. It codes for CASTGGDRGEETEAFF.

V gene TRBV11-2 combines with J gene TRBJ2-5; tentative D call: TRBD1 (5 bases). This CDR3 is built from 14 residues. Germline V lookup: CDR1 SGHAT, CDR2 FQNNGV. The V and J ends lost 5 bases and 4 bases respectively, with 14 bases between them. In nucleotides, the CDR3 is TGTGCCAGCAGCATAGGACATCTCCCAGAGACCCAGTACTTC. Residues: CASSIGHLPETQYF.

The CDR3 nucleotides read TGTGCCAGCAGCTTAGGAGGGAATAACTATGGCTACACCTTC. Translated, it gives CASSLGGNNYGYTF. The chain employs TRBV7-8 and TRBJ1-2; D is unclear. This CDR3 comprises 14 residues. Germline CDR1 and CDR2: SGHVS and FQNEAQ. V dropped 1 base and J dropped 1 base, with 7 bases sitting between them. The full variable domain, with the rest looked up from reference TRBV7-8 and TRBJ1-2, is GAGVSQSPRYKVAKRGQDVALRCDPISGHVSLFWYQQALGQGPEFLTYFQNEAQLDKSGLPSDRFFAERPEGSVSTLKIQRTQQEDSAVYLCASSLGGNNYGYTFGSGTRLTVV.

The chain carries TRBV5-1 and TRBJ1-3; 7 bases match TRBD1. V was pared by 6 bases and J by 3 bases, with 12 bases of the junction left unmatched. The CDR3 contains 16 residues. Germline V gives CDR1 SGHRS, CDR2 YFSETQ. The DNA for the CDR3 is TGCGCCAGCACCCTAGACAGGGCTCAAGGTGGAAACACCATATATTTT. Amino acid sequence: CASTLDRAQGGNTIYF. Full variable domain (rest looked up from reference TRBV5-1 and TRBJ1-3): KAGVTQTPRYLIKTRGQQVTLSCSPISGHRSVSWYQQTPGQGLQFLFEYFSETQRNKGNFPGRFSGRQFSNSRSEMNVSTLELGDSALYLCASTLDRAQGGNTIYFGEGSWLTVV.

The chain employs TRBV9 and TRBJ1-4; D is perhaps TRBD1 (6 bases). Germline CDR1 reads SGDLS; CDR2 reads YYNGEE. The CDR3 has 17 residues. The V gene lost 0 bases and the J gene lost 0 bases, with 12 bases spanning the gap. CDR3 residues: CASSVGSGGATNEKLFF. The DNA for the CDR3 is TGTGCCAGCAGCGTAGGAAGTGGGGGCGCAACTAATGAAAAACTGTTTTTT.

This clone was observed once. This rearrangement joins TRBV6-5 to TRBJ1-4, with 9 bases fitting TRBD1. The germline V gene encodes CDR1 MNHEY and CDR2 SVGAGI. Trimming removed 6 bases from V and 9 bases from J; junction bases left unmatched: 8. The CDR3 runs 14 residues. Here the CDR3 DNA reads TGTGCCAGCAGGATCGACAGGGGGAATCAAAAACTGTTTTTT. It specifies CASRIDRGNQKLFF.

The V and J genes are TRBV24-1 and TRBJ1-2; the match to TRBD1 covers 8 bases. The CDR3 runs 15 residues. After removal of 4 bases from V and 7 bases from J, the junction contained 10 bases not matched to a gene. Germline CDR1 KGHDR, CDR2 SFDVKD. CDR3 amino acids: CATSDHSDRAGGYTF. The CDR3 DNA follows: TGTGCCACCAGTGACCATTCGGACAGGGCAGGTGGCTACACCTTC.

J is TRBJ1-1 and V is TRBV7-3; D perhaps matches TRBD1 (6 bases). Germline assignment: CDR1 SGHTA and CDR2 FQGTGA. The CDR3 contains 14 residues. The V end was cut by 3 bases, the J end by 4 bases, with 12 bases between. For the CDR3, the DNA is TGTGCCAGCAGCTTGAGACCGACAGGCACTGAAGCTTTCTTT. It yields the protein CASSLRPTGTEAFF.

The genes are TRBV13 and TRBJ2-5, with D maybe TRBD2 (5 bases). V was clipped by 0 bases and J by 1 base, with 9 bases between them. The CDR3 spans 15 residues. Germline V lookup: CDR1 PRHDT, CDR2 FYEKMQ (reference sequence). CDR3 residues: CASSLGGLAQETQYF. CDR3 nucleotides: TGTGCCAGCAGCTTAGGCGGCCTAGCCCAAGAGACCCAGTACTTC.

The CDR3 is CASSQDRDTDTQYF. The DNA of the CDR3 is TGTGCCAGCAGCCAGGACAGGGACACAGATACGCAGTATTTT. This chain links TRBV3-1 (or the pseudogene TRBV3-2) with TRBJ2-3, with 8 bases identical to TRBD1. The CDR3 contains 14 residues. Trimming removed 3 bases from V and 2 bases from J; junction bases left unmatched: 1. The germline CDR1 and CDR2 sequences are LGHDT and YNNKEL (reference sequence).

The chain uses TRBV24-1 and TRBJ2-3; 7 nucleotides align to TRBD1. The CDR3 consists of 14 residues. The germline CDR1 and CDR2 sequences are KGHDR and SFDVKD. V was clipped by 4 bases and J by 1 base; unmatched bases: 1. DNA for the CDR3: TGTGCCACCAGTGACACAGGGGGCACAGATACGCAGTATTTT. It specifies CATSDTGGTDTQYF.